The 27 T cell receptor beta chains listed next were all sequenced from one sample in a study of early T cells in non-severe SARS-CoV-2 infection. TCRdb processed the 5' RACE reads anew with MiXCR; each CDR3 protein has one entry. The sample lists about 77,000 distinct CDR3 sequences; 7.5% to 10% were seen once. Sequenced: whole blood. These TCRs come from an adult who was a healthcare worker with PCR-confirmed SARS-CoV-2 infection or an uninfected control (not recorded which).

This clonotype was observed many times. The chain is built from TRBV6-2 or TRBV6-3 and TRBJ2-1; TRBD2 aligns across 13 bases. V dropped 5 bases and J dropped 11; count of bases not matched to a gene: 6. This CDR3 region has 14 residues. Germline V CDR1 and CDR2: MNHEY, SVGEGT. CDR3 DNA sequence: TGTGCCAGCAGTCGACTAGCGGGAGGCCTTCAGCAGTTCTTC. This sequence encodes CASSRLAGGLQQFF.

The chain employs TRBV10-3 and TRBJ2-5, with D perhaps assigned TRBD1 or TRBD2 (5 bases each). V lost 5 bases, J lost 2 bases, and 9 bases lay in between. Germline loops: CDR1 ENHRY, CDR2 SYGVKD. The CDR3 has 13 residues. The CDR3 is CAISPREQETQYF. The CDR3 nucleotides are TGTGCCATCAGTCCCAGGGAGCAAGAGACCCAGTACTTC.

This clonotype was counted only a few times. V gene TRBV27 combines with J gene TRBJ2-3, with 8 bases that match TRBD2. V shed 5 bases and J 2 bases; nucleotides not matched to a gene: 9. CDR1 MNHEY and CDR2 SMNVEV come from the germline V gene (reference sequence). The CDR3 has 16 residues. The CDR3 sequence: CASSALLAENTDTQYF. Written as DNA, the CDR3 is TGTGCCAGCAGTGCCCTACTAGCGGAAAACACAGATACGCAGTATTTT.

The table lists this clonotype with many counts. V and J are TRBV3-1 and TRBJ2-4; D remains unclear. This CDR3 has 14 residues. Germline V lookup: CDR1 LGHDT, CDR2 YNNKEL (reference sequence). V lost 1 base and J 0 bases, leaving 4 bases between the germline ends. Here the CDR3 reads CASSQGLAKNIQYF. In nucleotides, the CDR3 is TGTGCCAGCAGCCAAGGACTAGCCAAAAACATTCAGTACTTC.

This clonotype has at least ten counts. The CDR3, as DNA: TGTGCCAGCAGTTATGACAGGGGTTACGAGCAGTACTTC. Its translation: CASSYDRGYEQYF. The chain is built from TRBV27 and TRBJ2-7, with 8 bases aligning to TRBD1. Germline-derived CDR1 and CDR2 are MNHEY and SMNVEV (reference sequence). This CDR3 contains 13 residues. The V gene end was trimmed by 4 bases and the J gene end by 4 bases; junction bases not matched to a gene: 3.

The chain recombines TRBV18 with TRBJ1-2, with a possible D match to TRBD1 (5 bases). Trimming removed 3 bases at V and 4 bases at J, with 18 bases between. The CDR3 consists of 16 residues. Germline-derived CDR1 and CDR2 are KGHSH and LQKENI. The CDR3 spells CASSPPSTGTLYGYTF. CDR3 DNA sequence: TGTGCCAGCTCACCGCCGAGTACCGGGACCCTCTATGGCTACACCTTC.

This clonotype was observed at least ten times. The rearrangement uses TRBV6-1 and TRBJ1-2; no clear D. V lost 0 bases to trimming and J lost 2 bases, with 7 bases between them. This CDR3 has 14 amino acids. The germline V gene has CDR1 MNHNS and CDR2 SASEGT. The CDR3 sequence is CASSEAGPNYGYTF. Written as DNA, the CDR3 is TGTGCCAGCAGTGAAGCGGGCCCCAACTATGGCTACACCTTC.

The rearrangement joins TRBV5-1 to TRBJ1-1; D might be TRBD1 (5 bases). Germline CDR1 and CDR2: SGHRS and YFSETQ. The CDR3 length is 15 residues. Trimming shortened V by 0 bases and J by 5 bases, and 14 bases separated the two germline ends. In nucleotides, the CDR3 is TGCGCCAGCAGCTTGGATGGGGCGCTCGGGACTGAAGCTTTCTTT. Translated: CASSLDGALGTEAFF.

The chain couples TRBV2 to TRBJ1-2; D is unclear. This CDR3 comprises 14 residues. V lost 4 bases and J 2 bases, leaving 11 bases between the germline ends. The germline CDR1 and CDR2 sequences are SNHLY and FYNNEI. The CDR3 DNA follows: TGTGCCAGCAGTGCTGGTCGTGGAAACTATGGCTACACCTTC. Protein sequence: CASSAGRGNYGYTF.

This clonotype has at least ten counts. The V call is TRBV3-1, the J call TRBJ1-1; no clear D. The CDR3 consists of 13 residues. V lost 3 bases and J lost 10, with 15 bases in between. Germline loops: CDR1 LGHDT, CDR2 YNNKEL (reference sequence). The CDR3 protein is CASSHLGGGLAFF. In DNA form, the CDR3 reads TGTGCCAGCAGCCATCTTGGCGGTGGGTTAGCTTTCTTT.

This clonotype was seen many times. The chain uses TRBV7-3 and TRBJ2-7; 7 nucleotides match TRBD2. The germline V gene has CDR1 SGHTA and CDR2 FQGTGA. V lost 2 bases to trimming and J lost 2 bases; unmatched junction nucleotides: 3. The CDR3 has 14 residues. As DNA, the CDR3 is TGTGCCAGCAGCTTACGCGGGAGACCCTACGAGCAGTACTTC. Its protein product is CASSLRGRPYEQYF.

This clonotype showed up just a few times. Written as DNA, the CDR3 is TGTGCCAGCAGCCTCTACTCCCAAACAACTTCGGGACCCCCCCCATTCTACGAGCAGTTCTTC. It codes for CASSLYSQTTSGPPPFYEQFF. This chain joins TRBV21-1 and TRBJ2-1; whether TRBD1, the table's D call, matches the DNA was not checked. TRBV21-1 is tagged as a pseudogene. The CDR3 extends over 21 amino acids.

This clonotype was seen ten or more times. V gene TRBV7-2 combines with J gene TRBJ2-7; D may be TRBD2 (5 bases). Trimming shortened V by 4 bases and J by 6 bases, and 10 bases separated the two germline ends. CDR1 SGHTA and CDR2 FQGNSA come from the germline V gene. This CDR3 spans 12 amino acids. The CDR3 is CASSSPGSEQYF. The CDR3 DNA is TGTGCCAGCAGCTCCCCGGGGAGCGAGCAGTACTTC.

This clonotype came up a few times. V is TRBV20-1 and J is TRBJ2-3, with 11 nucleotides matching TRBD2. The junction had 11 bases not matched to a gene; V was cut back by 6 bases and J by 6 bases. CDR1 and CDR2 (germline): DFQATT, SNEGSKA (reference sequence). The CDR3 contains 15 residues. This CDR3 reads CSARPYSGRVDTQYF. The CDR3 region has the DNA TGCAGTGCGCGCCCGTATAGCGGGAGGGTTGATACGCAGTATTTT.

This clonotype has just a few counts. The V gene is TRBV20-1, the J gene TRBJ1-5; TRBD1 matches at 8 bases. Germline values: CDR1 DFQATT, CDR2 SNEGSKA (reference sequence). The CDR3 length is 11 residues. The CDR3 sequence: CRRQGWQPQHF. CDR3 in DNA: TGCAGAAGACAGGGGTGGCAGCCCCAGCATTTT.

The chain has TRBV2 and TRBJ2-7, with 9 positions matching TRBD2. The CDR3 totals 14 residues. V lost 8 bases, J lost 6 bases, and 11 bases stayed unmatched. Germline V lookup: CDR1 SNHLY, CDR2 FYNNEI. The CDR3 region is CASAAGGPSREQYF. For the CDR3, the DNA is TGTGCCAGCGCCGCGGGAGGGCCTTCCCGCGAGCAGTACTTC.

This clonotype was recorded a few times. The rearrangement joins TRBV12-3 or TRBV12-4 to TRBJ2-7, with 10 bases lining up with TRBD2. The ends lost 6 bases at V and 5 bases at J; junction bases unmatched: 4. The CDR3 runs 13 residues. CDR3 in amino acids: CASRQLAGDEQYF. CDR3 nucleotides: TGTGCCAGCAGGCAGCTAGCGGGAGACGAGCAGTACTTC.

This clonotype came up many times. J is TRBJ1-1 and V is TRBV6-2 or TRBV6-3; no reliable D call. The germline V gene encodes CDR1 MNHEY and CDR2 SVGEGT. V lost 6 bases and J 5 bases, leaving 10 bases between the germline ends. This CDR3 is built from 12 residues. CDR3 in amino acids: CASRDTWTEAFF. For the CDR3, the DNA is TGTGCCAGCAGAGACACGTGGACTGAAGCTTTCTTT.

There are many counts of this clonotype. The gene calls are TRBV7-9 and TRBJ2-2; D uncertain. The V and J ends lost 2 bases and 5 bases respectively, with 3 bases between them. CDR1 is SEHNR, CDR2 FQNEAQ, per germline (reference sequence). The CDR3 covers 12 residues. CDR3 loop: CASSLYTGELFF. The CDR3 coding sequence is TGTGCCAGCAGCTTATATACCGGGGAGCTGTTTTTT.

The chain is built from TRBV20-1 and TRBJ2-7, with 8 positions matching TRBD2. The CDR3 runs 14 residues. V lost 6 bases and J lost 0; bases outside the gene matches: 7. CDR1 and CDR2 (germline): DFQATT, SNEGSKA (reference sequence). The CDR3 reads CSAYSGNSSYEQYF. CDR3 DNA: TGCAGTGCCTATAGCGGGAATAGCTCCTACGAGCAGTACTTC.

This clonotype showed up many times. V gene TRBV19 combines with J gene TRBJ2-1; TRBD2 might be the D (5 bases). Per the germline V gene, CDR1 is LNHDA and CDR2 is SQIVND (reference sequence). The CDR3 extends over 14 amino acids. Between the trimmed V and J ends, which lost 7 bases and 4 bases, there was a span of 14 bases. This CDR3 reads CASTADPGYNEQFF. The CDR3 nucleotides are TGTGCCAGTACTGCCGACCCGGGATACAATGAGCAGTTCTTC.

This clonotype was detected ten times or more. The chain recombines TRBV12-3 or TRBV12-4 with TRBJ2-2, with TRBD2 identical over 8 bases. The V and J ends lost 6 bases and 4 bases, in that order; junction bases with no gene match: 10. The length of the CDR3 is 16 residues. CDR3 region: CASSSKREIPTGELFF. The CDR3 nucleotides are TGTGCCAGCAGCAGTAAGCGGGAGATCCCCACCGGGGAGCTGTTTTTT.

This clonotype was counted many times. The rearrangement joins TRBV6-6 to TRBJ2-6; D is perhaps TRBD1 (6 bases). Looked up from germline, CDR1 is MNHNY and CDR2 is SVGAGI (reference sequence). The CDR3 is made up of 15 amino acids. The V gene lost 7 bases and the J gene lost 2 bases, with 12 bases spanning the gap. CDR3 residues: CASIDQGTGANVLTF. Written as DNA, the CDR3 is TGTGCCAGCATTGATCAGGGGACTGGGGCCAACGTCCTGACTTTC.

This clonotype was detected many times. V is TRBV10-2 and J is TRBJ1-5, with 10 positions matching TRBD1. This CDR3 is 16 amino acids long. V was clipped by 3 bases and J by 5 bases; unmatched bases: 7. Germline CDR1 and CDR2: WSHSY and SAAADI. In nucleotides, the CDR3 is TGCGCCAGCAGTGACTCCCGAGGGACAGGGGATCAGCCCCAGCATTTT. It codes for CASSDSRGTGDQPQHF.

This clonotype was seen a few times. Here the CDR3 DNA reads TGTGCCAGCAGTACAGGGCCCTACGGGAACACTGAAGCTTTCTTT. It specifies CASSTGPYGNTEAFF. The V gene is TRBV2, the J gene TRBJ1-1, with D possibly matching TRBD1 (6 bases). The germline V gene has CDR1 SNHLY and CDR2 FYNNEI. The CDR3 sequence is 15 residues long. The V gene lost 5 bases and the J gene lost 1 base, with 14 bases spanning the gap.

The DNA for the CDR3 is TGTGCCAGCAGTTACGATTCGGACAGGGCCGGAGAGTTCTTC. It codes for CASSYDSDRAGEFF. J is TRBJ2-1 and V is TRBV6-5; 8 nucleotides line up with TRBD1. The CDR3 contains 14 residues. The junction had 11 bases not matched to a gene; V was cut back by 2 bases and J by 14 bases. Germline CDR1 MNHEY, CDR2 SVGAGI.

In its sample, this clonotype was seen many times. This chain uses TRBV5-1 with TRBJ1-1; D remains unclear. With 4 bases removed from V and 8 bases from J, the gap between germline ends came to 18 bases. The V gene's germline CDR1 is SGHRS and CDR2 YFSETQ. The CDR3 loop spans 14 amino acids. CDR3 DNA: TGCGCCAGCAGCCTTACCCCACAGCAAACAGAAGCTTTCTTT. Protein: CASSLTPQQTEAFF.